The 4 T cell receptor beta chains below come from one sample, sequenced in a study of vaccination and CD4 T cells after COVID-19. Their cognate antigens are unknown. Cultured CD4+ T-cell DNA underwent Oncomine TCR Beta short-read sequencing. TCRdb reanalysed the PCR reads using MiXCR and keeps one entry per CDR3 protein. The repertoire consists of roughly 20,000 distinct CDR3 sequences, with almost 50% occurring once and the leading ten covering about 5%. The treatment here: roughly 10-day PBMC culture with coronavirus spike peptide pools or control peptides (ViraFEST assay). Sequencing used CD4+ T cells from blood, cultured in vitro. All receptors derive from a human donor who had recovered from COVID-19.

This chain links TRBV20-1 with TRBJ1-2; 7 bases match TRBD1. The length of the CDR3 is 15 residues. Germline V gene lookup returns CDR1 DFQATT and CDR2 SNEGSKA (reference sequence). J was trimmed by 2 bases and V by 0 bases; bases with no gene match: 6. CDR3 sequence reads: CSARDRPQGNYGYTF. DNA of the CDR3: TGCAGTGCTAGAGACCGACCACAGGGGAACTATGGCTACACCTTC.

The rearrangement joins TRBV2 to TRBJ2-5, with TRBD2 identical over 11 bases. V was clipped by 6 bases and J by 5 bases; unmatched bases: 5. This CDR3 has 14 amino acids. Per the germline V gene, CDR1 is SNHLY and CDR2 is FYNNEI. CDR3 coding DNA: TGTGCCAGCAGACCGGGACTAGCGGACGAGACCCAGTACTTC. Translating gives CASRPGLADETQYF.

The genes are TRBV2 and TRBJ2-7; the D gene is possibly TRBD2 (6 bases). CDR1 is SNHLY and CDR2 is FYNNEI in the germline V gene. CDR3 length: 14 amino acids. Trimming pared 9 bases from V and 3 bases from J, leaving 18 bases between. The CDR3 region has the DNA TGTGCCAGTCTCCCCTGGGACTCCCGCTACGAGCAGTACTTC. Its translation is CASLPWDSRYEQYF.

The rearrangement links TRBV10-1 to TRBJ2-7; tentatively, D is TRBD1 (6 bases). Germline loops: CDR1 WNHNN, CDR2 SYGVQD (reference sequence). V lost 1 base, J lost 2 bases, and 12 bases lay in between. This CDR3 has 15 amino acids. CDR3 protein: CASSEFGRGPYEQYF. DNA of the CDR3: TGCGCCAGCAGTGAGTTTGGCAGGGGCCCCTACGAGCAGTACTTC.